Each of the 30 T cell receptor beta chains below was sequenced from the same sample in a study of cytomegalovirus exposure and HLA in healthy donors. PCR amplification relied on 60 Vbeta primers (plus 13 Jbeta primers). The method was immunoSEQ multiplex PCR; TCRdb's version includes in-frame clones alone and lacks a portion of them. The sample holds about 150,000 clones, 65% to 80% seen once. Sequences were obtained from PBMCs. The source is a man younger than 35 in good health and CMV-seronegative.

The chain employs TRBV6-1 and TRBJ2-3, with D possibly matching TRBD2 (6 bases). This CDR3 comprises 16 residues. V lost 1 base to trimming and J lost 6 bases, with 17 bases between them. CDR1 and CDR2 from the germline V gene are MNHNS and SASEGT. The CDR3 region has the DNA TGTGCCAGCAGTGAAGAGGGTGGGCGGGGCCCGGATACGCAGTATTTT. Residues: CASSEEGGRGPDTQYF.

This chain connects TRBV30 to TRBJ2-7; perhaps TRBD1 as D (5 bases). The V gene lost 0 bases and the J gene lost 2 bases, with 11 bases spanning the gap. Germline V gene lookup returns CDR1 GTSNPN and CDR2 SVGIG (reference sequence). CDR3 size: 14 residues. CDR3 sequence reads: CAWSVPGLPYEQYF. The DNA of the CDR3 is TGTGCCTGGAGTGTACCAGGGCTACCCTACGAGCAGTACTTC. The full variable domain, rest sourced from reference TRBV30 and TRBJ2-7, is SQTIHQWPATLVQPVGSPLSLECTVEGTSNPNLYWYRQAAGRGLQLLFYSVGIGQISSEVPQNLSASRPQDRQFILSSKKLLLSDSGFYLCAWSVPGLPYEQYFGPGTRLTVT.

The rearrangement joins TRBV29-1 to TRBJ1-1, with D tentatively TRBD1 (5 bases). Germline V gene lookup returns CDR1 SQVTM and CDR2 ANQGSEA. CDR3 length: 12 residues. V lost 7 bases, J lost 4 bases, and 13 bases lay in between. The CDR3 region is CSGGEGTTEAFF. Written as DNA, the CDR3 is TGCAGCGGGGGGGAGGGTACCACTGAAGCTTTCTTT.

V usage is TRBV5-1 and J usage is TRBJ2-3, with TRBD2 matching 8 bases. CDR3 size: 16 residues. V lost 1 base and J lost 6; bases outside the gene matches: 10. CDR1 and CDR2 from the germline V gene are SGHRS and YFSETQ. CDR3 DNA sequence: TGCGCCAGCAGCTTGTTTGCGGGGGGATTTTCGGATACGCAGTATTTT. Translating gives CASSLFAGGFSDTQYF.

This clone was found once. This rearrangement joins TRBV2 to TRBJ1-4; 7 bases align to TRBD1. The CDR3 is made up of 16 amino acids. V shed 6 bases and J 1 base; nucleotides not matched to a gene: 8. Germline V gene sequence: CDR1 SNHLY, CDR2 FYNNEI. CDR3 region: CASSRTGTGTNEKLFF. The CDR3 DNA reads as TGTGCCAGCAGCCGGACAGGAACGGGAACTAATGAAAAACTGTTTTTT. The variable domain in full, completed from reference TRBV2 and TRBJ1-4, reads EPEVTQTPSHQVTQMGQEVILRCVPISNHLYFYWYRQILGQKVEFLVSFYNNEISEKSEIFDDQFSVERPDGSNFTLKIRSTKLEDSAMYFCASSRTGTGTNEKLFFGSGTQLSVL.

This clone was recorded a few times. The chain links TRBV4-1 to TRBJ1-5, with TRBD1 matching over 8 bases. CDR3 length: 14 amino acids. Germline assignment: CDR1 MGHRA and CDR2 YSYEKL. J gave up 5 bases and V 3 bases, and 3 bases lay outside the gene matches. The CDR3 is CASSQDREDQPQHF. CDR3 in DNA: TGCGCCAGCAGCCAGGACAGGGAAGATCAGCCCCAGCATTTT.

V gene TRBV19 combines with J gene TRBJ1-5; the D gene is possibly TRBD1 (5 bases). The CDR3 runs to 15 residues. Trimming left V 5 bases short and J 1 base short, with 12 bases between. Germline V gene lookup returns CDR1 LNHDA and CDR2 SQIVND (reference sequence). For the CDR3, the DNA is TGTGCCAGTAGTGTCGGACAAACGAGCAATCAGCCCCAGCATTTT. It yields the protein CASSVGQTSNQPQHF.

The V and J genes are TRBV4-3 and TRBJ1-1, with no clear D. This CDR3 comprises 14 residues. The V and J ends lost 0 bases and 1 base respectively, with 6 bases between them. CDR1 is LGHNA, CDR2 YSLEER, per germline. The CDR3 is CASSQELRNTEAFF. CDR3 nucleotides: TGCGCCAGCAGCCAAGAGCTGCGGAACACTGAAGCTTTCTTT.

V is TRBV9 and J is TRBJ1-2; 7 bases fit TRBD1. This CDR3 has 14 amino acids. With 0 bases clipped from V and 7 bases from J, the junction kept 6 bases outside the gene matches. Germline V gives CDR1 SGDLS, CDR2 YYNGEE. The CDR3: CASSVDWTGGGYTF. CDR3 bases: TGTGCCAGCAGCGTAGATTGGACAGGAGGTGGCTACACCTTC.

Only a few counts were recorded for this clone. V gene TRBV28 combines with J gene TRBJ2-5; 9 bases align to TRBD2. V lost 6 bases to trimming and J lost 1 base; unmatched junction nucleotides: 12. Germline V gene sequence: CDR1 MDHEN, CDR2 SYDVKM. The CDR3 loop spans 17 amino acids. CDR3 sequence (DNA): TGTGCCAGCAGCTCGCCTAGCGGGGTAAACTCCCAAGAGACCCAGTACTTC. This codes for CASSSPSGVNSQETQYF.

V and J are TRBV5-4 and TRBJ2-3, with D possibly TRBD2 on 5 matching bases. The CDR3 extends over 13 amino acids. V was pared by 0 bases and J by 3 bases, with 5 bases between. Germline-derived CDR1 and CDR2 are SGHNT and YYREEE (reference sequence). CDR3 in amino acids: CASSLGGTDTQYF. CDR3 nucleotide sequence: TGTGCCAGCAGCTTGGGAGGGACAGATACGCAGTATTTT.

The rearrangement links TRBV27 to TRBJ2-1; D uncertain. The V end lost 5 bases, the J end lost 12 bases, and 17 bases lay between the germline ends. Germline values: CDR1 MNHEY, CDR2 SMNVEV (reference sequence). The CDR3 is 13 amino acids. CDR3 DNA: TGTGCCAGCAGTCCCCAACACAGCTTTGTGCAGTTCTTC. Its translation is CASSPQHSFVQFF.

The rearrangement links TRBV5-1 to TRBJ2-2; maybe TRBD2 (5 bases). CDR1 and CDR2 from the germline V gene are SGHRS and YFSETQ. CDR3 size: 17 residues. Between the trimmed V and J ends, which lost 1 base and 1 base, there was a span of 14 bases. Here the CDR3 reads CASSLSPRVLNTGELFF. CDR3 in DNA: TGCGCCAGCAGCTTGTCACCGAGGGTCCTGAACACCGGGGAGCTGTTTTTT.

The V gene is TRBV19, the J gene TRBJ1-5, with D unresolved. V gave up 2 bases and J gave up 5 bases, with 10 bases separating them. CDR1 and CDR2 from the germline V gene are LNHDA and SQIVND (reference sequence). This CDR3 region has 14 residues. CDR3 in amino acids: CASSIRSLDQPQHF. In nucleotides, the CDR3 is TGTGCCAGTAGTATACGATCCTTAGATCAGCCCCAGCATTTT.

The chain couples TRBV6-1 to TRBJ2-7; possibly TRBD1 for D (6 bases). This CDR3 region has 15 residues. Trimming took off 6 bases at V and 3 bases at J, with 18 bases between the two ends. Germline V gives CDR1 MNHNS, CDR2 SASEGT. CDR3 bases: TGTGCCAGCAGCGAACAGGACAGATCCTACTACGAGCAGTACGTC. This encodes CASSEQDRSYYEQYV.

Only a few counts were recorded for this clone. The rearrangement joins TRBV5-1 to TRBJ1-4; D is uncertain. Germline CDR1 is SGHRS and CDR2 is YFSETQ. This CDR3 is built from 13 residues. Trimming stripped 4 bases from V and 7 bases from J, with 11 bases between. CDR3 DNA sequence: TGCGCCAGCAGCCTTTCGGAGGGTGAAAAACTGTTTTTT. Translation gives CASSLSEGEKLFF.

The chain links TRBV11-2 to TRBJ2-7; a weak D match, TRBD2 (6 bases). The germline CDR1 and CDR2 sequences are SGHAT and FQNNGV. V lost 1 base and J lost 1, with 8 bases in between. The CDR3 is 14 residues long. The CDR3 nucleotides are TGTGCCAGCAGCTTAGGGAGGGAGTCCTACGAGCAGTACTTC. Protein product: CASSLGRESYEQYF.

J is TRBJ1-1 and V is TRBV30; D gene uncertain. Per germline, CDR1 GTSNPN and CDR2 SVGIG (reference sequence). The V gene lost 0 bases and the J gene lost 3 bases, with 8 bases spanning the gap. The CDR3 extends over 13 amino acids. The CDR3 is CAWSVPGYTEAFF. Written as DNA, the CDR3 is TGTGCCTGGAGTGTTCCGGGTTACACTGAAGCTTTCTTT.

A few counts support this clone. As DNA, the CDR3 is TGTGCCAGCAGCTTAAGGGGTTGGAGCAATCAGCCCCAGCATTTT. Its translation: CASSLRGWSNQPQHF. The chain is built from TRBV5-6 and TRBJ1-5; the D gene is possibly TRBD1 (5 bases). The V and J ends lost 2 bases and 1 base respectively, with 10 bases between them. Germline V gene lookup returns CDR1 SGHDT and CDR2 YYEEEE. The CDR3 has 15 amino acids. The whole variable domain, remainder taken from reference TRBV5-6 and TRBJ1-5, is DAGVTQSPTHLIKTRGQQVTLRCSPKSGHDTVSWYQQALGQGPQFIFQYYEEEERQRGNFPDRFSGHQFPNYSSELNVNALLLGDSALYLCASSLRGWSNQPQHFGDGTRLSIL.

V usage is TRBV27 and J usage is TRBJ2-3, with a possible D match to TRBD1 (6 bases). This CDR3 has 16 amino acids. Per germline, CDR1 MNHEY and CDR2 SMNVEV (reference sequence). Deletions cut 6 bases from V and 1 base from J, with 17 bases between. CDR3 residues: CASSPVGAGRTDTQYF. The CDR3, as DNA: TGTGCCAGCAGCCCAGTGGGGGCGGGCCGCACAGATACGCAGTATTTT.

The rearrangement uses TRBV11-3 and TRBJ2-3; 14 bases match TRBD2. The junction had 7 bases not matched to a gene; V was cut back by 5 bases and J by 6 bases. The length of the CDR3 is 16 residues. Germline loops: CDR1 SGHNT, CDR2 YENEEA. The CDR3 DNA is TGTGCCAGCAGCCCCCGGACTAGCGGGGGGACGGATACGCAGTATTTT. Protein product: CASSPRTSGGTDTQYF.

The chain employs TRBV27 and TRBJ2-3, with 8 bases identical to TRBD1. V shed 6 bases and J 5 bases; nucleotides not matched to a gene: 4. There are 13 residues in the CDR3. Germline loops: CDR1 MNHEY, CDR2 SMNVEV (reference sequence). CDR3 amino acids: CASRTGAVDTQYF. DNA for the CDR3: TGTGCCAGCAGGACAGGGGCAGTAGATACGCAGTATTTT.

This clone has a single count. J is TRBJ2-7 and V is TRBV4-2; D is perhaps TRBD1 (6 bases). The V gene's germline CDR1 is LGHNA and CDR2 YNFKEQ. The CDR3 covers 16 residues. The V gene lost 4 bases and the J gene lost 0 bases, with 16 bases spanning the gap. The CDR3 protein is CASSLKPGQLSYEQYF. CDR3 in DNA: TGTGCCAGCAGCCTAAAGCCAGGACAGCTCTCCTACGAGCAGTACTTC.

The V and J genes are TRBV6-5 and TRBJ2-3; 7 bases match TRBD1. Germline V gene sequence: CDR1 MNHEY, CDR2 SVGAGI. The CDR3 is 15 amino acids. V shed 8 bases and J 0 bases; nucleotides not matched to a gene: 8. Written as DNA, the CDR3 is TGTGCCAGCTCCAAGATACAGGGGAGCACAGATACGCAGTATTTT. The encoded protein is CASSKIQGSTDTQYF.

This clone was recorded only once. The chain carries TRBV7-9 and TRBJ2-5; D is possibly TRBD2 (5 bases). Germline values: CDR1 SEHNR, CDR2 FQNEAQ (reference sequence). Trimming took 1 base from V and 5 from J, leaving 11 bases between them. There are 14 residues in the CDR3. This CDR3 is CASSLVSGEETQYF. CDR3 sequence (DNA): TGTGCCAGCAGCTTAGTAAGCGGAGAGGAGACCCAGTACTTC.

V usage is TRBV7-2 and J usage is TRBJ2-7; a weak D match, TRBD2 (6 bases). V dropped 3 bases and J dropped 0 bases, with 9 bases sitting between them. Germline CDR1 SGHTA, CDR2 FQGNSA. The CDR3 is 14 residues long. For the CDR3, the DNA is TGTGCCAGCAGCTTCACGGGGGACTCCTACGAGCAGTACTTC. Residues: CASSFTGDSYEQYF.

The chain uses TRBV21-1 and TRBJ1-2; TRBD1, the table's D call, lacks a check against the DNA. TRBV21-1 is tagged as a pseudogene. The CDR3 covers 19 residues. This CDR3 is CASSKFYSTPGQGFYGYTF. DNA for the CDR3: TGTGCCAGCAGCAAATTTTACTCCACTCCGGGACAGGGATTTTATGGCTACACCTTC.

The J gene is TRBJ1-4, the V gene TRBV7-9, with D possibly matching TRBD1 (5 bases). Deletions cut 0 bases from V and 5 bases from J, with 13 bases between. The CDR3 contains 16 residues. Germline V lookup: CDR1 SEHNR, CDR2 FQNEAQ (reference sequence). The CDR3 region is CASSLAAGRFNEKLFF. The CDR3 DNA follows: TGTGCCAGCAGCTTAGCCGCGGGGCGGTTCAATGAAAAACTGTTTTTT. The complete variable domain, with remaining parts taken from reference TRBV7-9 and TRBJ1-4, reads DTGVSQNPRHKITKRGQNVTFRCDPISEHNRLYWYRQTLGQGPEFLTYFQNEAQLEKSRLLSDRFSAERPKGSFSTLEIQRTEQGDSAMYLCASSLAAGRFNEKLFFGSGTQLSVL.

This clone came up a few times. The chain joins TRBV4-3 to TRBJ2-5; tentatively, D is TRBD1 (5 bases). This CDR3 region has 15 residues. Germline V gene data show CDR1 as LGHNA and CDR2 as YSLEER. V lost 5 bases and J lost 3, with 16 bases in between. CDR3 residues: CASSYDSGAEETQYF. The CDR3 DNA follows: TGCGCCAGCAGCTACGACAGTGGGGCCGAAGAGACCCAGTACTTC.

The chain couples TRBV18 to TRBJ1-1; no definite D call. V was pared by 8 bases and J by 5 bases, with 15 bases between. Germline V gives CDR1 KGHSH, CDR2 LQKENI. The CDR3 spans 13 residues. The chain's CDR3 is CASSNLALTEAFF. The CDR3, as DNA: TGTGCCAGCAGCAACCTTGCGCTGACTGAAGCTTTCTTT.